The entry below describes one T cell receptor beta chain. Its antigen is undetermined. This sample was included in a study of shared clonotypes between healthy human individuals. Overall study results and limits: Generally, estimated richness proved larger in naive subsets than it did in memory subsets. Incomplete sequencing of sorted subsets was indicated by rarefaction despite large depth.

In the original workflow: Sequence data from immunoSEQ were junction-only and lacked quality scores; consequently, filtering differed. The repertoire was sequenced with immunoSEQ multiplex PCR; TCRdb's copy has only in-frame clones and lacks some. The V and J calls and clone size come from that table; D and trimming were worked out from the DNA. The sample yields some 2,400,000 clones, almost 96% seen once. The CDR3 has 14 residues. The V gene's germline CDR1 is ENHRY and CDR2 SYGVKD. The junction had 6 bases not matched to a gene; V was cut back by 5 bases and J by 6 bases. Donors were Caucasian adults residing in Nashville, Tennessee, USA.

V usage is TRBV10-3 and J usage is TRBJ2-2, with TRBD1 matching 7 bases. The TCR comes from a man younger than 30 in good health. Sample: naive CD4+ T cells sorted from blood. Subset given: CD45RA+ positively selected. CDR3 sequence reads: CAISFDRAPGELFF. DNA for the CDR3: TGTGCCATCAGTTTTGACAGGGCCCCCGGGGAGCTGTTTTTT.